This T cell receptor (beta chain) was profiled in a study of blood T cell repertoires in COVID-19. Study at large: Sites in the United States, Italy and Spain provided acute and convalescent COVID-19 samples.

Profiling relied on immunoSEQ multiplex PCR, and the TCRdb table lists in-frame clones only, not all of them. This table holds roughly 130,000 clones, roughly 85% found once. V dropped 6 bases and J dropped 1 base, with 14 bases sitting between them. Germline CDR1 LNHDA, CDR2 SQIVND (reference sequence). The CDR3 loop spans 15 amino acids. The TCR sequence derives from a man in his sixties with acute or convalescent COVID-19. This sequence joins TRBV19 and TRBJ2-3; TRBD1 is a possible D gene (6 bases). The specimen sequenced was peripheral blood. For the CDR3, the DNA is TGTGCCAGTAGGATTACAGGGACGGGCACAGATACGCAGTATTTT. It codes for CASRITGTGTDTQYF. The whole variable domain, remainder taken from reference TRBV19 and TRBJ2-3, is DGGITQSPKYLFRKEGQNVTLSCEQNLNHDAMYWYRQDPGQGLRLIYYSQIVNDFQKGDIAEGYSVSREKKESFPLTVTSAQKNPTAFYLCASRITGTGTDTQYFGPGTRLTVL.